This passage covers 31 T cell receptor beta chains from one sample sequenced in a study of cytomegalovirus exposure and HLA in healthy donors. With 60 Vbeta and 13 Jbeta primers, the PCR was carried out. Some clones are missing from TCRdb's copy, which holds only in-frame ones; the method was immunoSEQ multiplex PCR. The repertoire holds about 170,000 clones, with 75% to 85% as singletons. Source material: PBMCs. Receptor source: a woman under 40 in good health and CMV-seropositive.

The rearrangement joins TRBV27 to TRBJ1-1; D perhaps matches TRBD1 (6 bases). Trimming removed 2 bases at V and 5 bases at J, with 12 bases between. Germline V gene sequence: CDR1 MNHEY, CDR2 SMNVEV (reference sequence). The CDR3 spans 14 residues. The CDR3 nucleotides are TGTGCCAGCAGTTTAGGGGGGGCGCGGACTGAAGCTTTCTTT. This gives the protein CASSLGGARTEAFF.

The CDR3 here is CASSLVAGVDTGELFF. The CDR3 coding sequence is TGTGCCAGCAGCTTAGTAGCGGGGGTTGACACCGGGGAGCTGTTTTTT. The chain links TRBV7-7 to TRBJ2-2, with TRBD2 matching 9 bases. After removal of 1 base from V and 3 bases from J, the junction contained 3 bases not matched to a gene. The CDR3 is 16 residues long. Germline values: CDR1 SSHAT, CDR2 FNYEAQ (reference sequence).

Of note for this clone: The same CDR3 can be traced to other DNA sequences in this sample. The chain recombines TRBV9 with TRBJ2-1, with 8 bases fitting TRBD1. The germline V gene encodes CDR1 SGDLS and CDR2 YYNGEE. The ends lost 2 bases at V and 4 bases at J; junction bases unmatched: 5. The CDR3 sequence is 15 residues long. The CDR3 bases are TGTGCCAGCAGCGTCGACAGGGGATCTTACAATGAGCAGTTCTTC. The encoded protein is CASSVDRGSYNEQFF.

The chain is built from TRBV27 and TRBJ2-5; a possible D gene is TRBD2 (6 bases). CDR1 is MNHEY, CDR2 SMNVEV, per germline (reference sequence). The CDR3 has 12 residues. V lost 5 bases and J 10 bases, leaving 14 bases between the germline ends. The CDR3 DNA sequence: TGTGCCAGCAGTCTAAATGGGAGGTACCAGTACTTC. It specifies CASSLNGRYQYF.

This clone turned up a few times. The rearrangement uses TRBV25-1 and TRBJ2-3; TRBD1 matches 7 bases. V lost 8 bases, J lost 6 bases, and 14 bases stayed unmatched. Looked up from germline, CDR1 is MGHDK and CDR2 is SYGVNS. The CDR3 is made up of 15 amino acids. The CDR3 sequence: CASARGQNSRDTQYF. In DNA form, the CDR3 reads TGTGCCAGCGCCCGGGGACAGAACTCGCGGGATACGCAGTATTTT.

This clone was counted only a few times. The rearrangement joins TRBV2 to TRBJ2-3, with TRBD2 identical over 9 bases. This CDR3 spans 20 amino acids. Germline V gives CDR1 SNHLY, CDR2 FYNNEI. The V gene end was trimmed by 4 bases and the J gene end by 1 base; junction bases not matched to a gene: 18. Here the CDR3 DNA reads TGTGCCAGCAGTGGTACGAGAGTCGTGCGGGAGGGCCTAGGCACAGATACGCAGTATTTT. As protein: CASSGTRVVREGLGTDTQYF.

This chain links TRBV15 with TRBJ1-3, with TRBD1 identical over 11 bases. The CDR3 loop spans 21 amino acids. The V gene's germline CDR1 is LNHNV and CDR2 YYDKDF (reference sequence). The J segment lost 4 bases and the V segment lost 0 bases, leaving 17 bases of the junction unmatched. The DNA of the CDR3 is TGTGCCACCAGCAGAGATCCACCGGGACAGGGGGTTAAAAGGGCCGGAAACACCATATATTTT. Residues: CATSRDPPGQGVKRAGNTIYF.

The chain joins TRBV28 to TRBJ2-7; 8 nucleotides align to TRBD2. V dropped 6 bases and J dropped 0; count of bases not matched to a gene: 4. The CDR3 loop spans 14 amino acids. CDR1 and CDR2 from the germline V gene are MDHEN and SYDVKM. The CDR3 DNA is TGTGCCAGCAGACCCAGCGGGAGCTCCTACGAGCAGTACTTC. It is translated as CASRPSGSSYEQYF.

This chain joins TRBV9 and TRBJ2-3; D is possibly TRBD2 (6 bases). The germline gives CDR1 SGDLS, CDR2 YYNGEE. Trimming took 0 bases from V and 0 from J, leaving 26 bases between them. CDR3 size: 21 residues. This CDR3 is CASSVATLPGDVFSSTDTQYF. The DNA for the CDR3 is TGTGCCAGCAGCGTAGCCACCCTTCCGGGGGATGTATTCTCTAGCACAGATACGCAGTATTTT.

This clone was counted a few times. The chain has TRBV27 and TRBJ1-5, with 12 bases identical to TRBD1. The length of the CDR3 is 15 residues. CDR1 is MNHEY, CDR2 SMNVEV, per germline (reference sequence). V lost 5 bases and J lost 6; bases outside the gene matches: 5. The CDR3 nucleotides read TGTGCCAGCAGTCCGGGACAGGGGGCCAGTCAGCCCCAGCATTTT. Amino acid sequence: CASSPGQGASQPQHF.

This chain links TRBV20-1 with TRBJ1-4; unclear D gene. V was trimmed by 5 bases and J by 7 bases, leaving 5 bases between them. The length of the CDR3 is 10 residues. Germline-derived CDR1 and CDR2 are DFQATT and SNEGSKA (reference sequence). The CDR3 DNA is TGCAGTGCTTACAGTGAAAAACTGTTTTTT. Amino acid sequence: CSAYSEKLFF.

A few counts support this clone. The genes are TRBV25-1 and TRBJ1-4; 11 bases match TRBD1. Looked up from germline, CDR1 is MGHDK and CDR2 is SYGVNS. The CDR3 spans 16 residues. V was clipped by 1 base and J by 4 bases; unmatched bases: 2. As DNA, the CDR3 is TGTGCCAGCAGTGAATGGGGGACAGGGGGTAATGAAAAACTGTTTTTT. It translates to CASSEWGTGGNEKLFF.

The chain has TRBV28 and TRBJ2-7; tentative D call: TRBD2 (5 bases). In germline, CDR1 is MDHEN, CDR2 SYDVKM. This CDR3 comprises 13 residues. Trimming left V 4 bases short and J 2 bases short, with 9 bases between. This CDR3 reads CASSSPGTYEQYF. The CDR3 DNA is TGTGCCAGCAGTTCTCCGGGAACCTACGAGCAGTACTTC.

The table lists this clone with a count of one. This chain uses TRBV5-1 with TRBJ2-7; maybe TRBD2 (7 bases). This CDR3 is built from 15 residues. The germline V gene encodes CDR1 SGHRS and CDR2 YFSETQ. V was pared by 4 bases and J by 4 bases, with 18 bases between. CDR3 sequence (DNA): TGCGCCAGCAGCCCCGGCGGGGGCCCTTCATACGAGCAGTACTTC. Protein sequence: CASSPGGGPSYEQYF.

This chain joins TRBV10-3 and TRBJ2-5; D not certain. Trimming left V 3 bases short and J 5 bases short, with 19 bases between. Germline loops: CDR1 ENHRY, CDR2 SYGVKD. This CDR3 region has 16 residues. CDR3 protein: CAISDSRATRWETQYF. In nucleotides, the CDR3 is TGTGCCATCAGTGATTCACGAGCGACGAGGTGGGAGACCCAGTACTTC.

The chain uses TRBV28 and TRBJ1-2; D gene unclear. Germline CDR1 and CDR2: MDHEN and SYDVKM. This CDR3 contains 12 residues. V lost 2 bases and J lost 6, with 7 bases in between. CDR3 sequence (DNA): TGTGCCAGCAGTTTAGGCATGGATGGCTACACCTTC. Its protein is CASSLGMDGYTF.

This clone showed up just a few times. This chain joins TRBV19 and TRBJ1-2, with a possible D match to TRBD1 (6 bases). Germline V lookup: CDR1 LNHDA, CDR2 SQIVND (reference sequence). This CDR3 is built from 16 residues. V lost 4 bases to trimming and J lost 4 bases, with 19 bases between them. The CDR3 here is CASSTFRDTHIYGYTF. In DNA, the CDR3 is TGTGCCAGTAGTACCTTCCGGGACACCCACATCTATGGCTACACCTTC.

This chain uses TRBV7-9 with TRBJ2-7, with 9 bases identical to TRBD2. Germline values: CDR1 SEHNR, CDR2 FQNEAQ (reference sequence). CDR3 length: 15 residues. V gave up 6 bases and J gave up 0 bases; unmatched junction bases: 6. CDR3 nucleotide sequence: TGTGCCAGCAGGTATAGCGGGAGCAACTCCTACGAGCAGTACTTC. Protein sequence: CASRYSGSNSYEQYF.

The chain combines TRBV7-9 with TRBJ2-7, with D possibly being TRBD1 (7 bases). This CDR3 comprises 15 residues. Trimming left V 5 bases short and J 0 bases short, with 14 bases between. The germline V gene encodes CDR1 SEHNR and CDR2 FQNEAQ (reference sequence). The CDR3 nucleotides read TGTGCCAGCAGCCCGACAGGGAGGTCCTCCTACGAGCAGTACTTC. This translates into CASSPTGRSSYEQYF.

The gene calls are TRBV5-6 and TRBJ2-5, with 8 bases matching TRBD1. With the DNA end fitting TRBJ2-7 better, the J assignment may be wrong. CDR3 length: 14 amino acids. In germline, CDR1 is SGHDT, CDR2 YYEEEE. The CDR3 protein is CASSLRDRFYEQYF. DNA of the CDR3: TGTGCCAGCAGCCTCCGGGACAGGTTCTACGAGCAGTACTTC.

The chain recombines TRBV6-6 with TRBJ2-7, with 10 positions matching TRBD2. The germline V gene encodes CDR1 MNHNY and CDR2 SVGAGI (reference sequence). Unmatched junction bases numbered 5, after V lost 2 bases and J lost 1 base. The CDR3 is made up of 16 amino acids. The CDR3 coding sequence is TGTGCCAGCAGTTACGGCGGACTAGCGGTTTCCTACGAGCAGTACTTC. Protein product: CASSYGGLAVSYEQYF.

In this sample, this clone turned up once. This chain uses TRBV5-1 with TRBJ1-2, with a weak D call TRBD1 (6 bases). Per germline, CDR1 SGHRS and CDR2 YFSETQ. V lost 2 bases to trimming and J lost 6 bases, with 14 bases between them. This CDR3 has 14 residues. CDR3 coding DNA: TGCGCCAGCAGCTTTATACAGGGATCGGATGGCTACACCTTC. This sequence encodes CASSFIQGSDGYTF.

J is TRBJ2-3 and V is TRBV18; possibly TRBD2 for D (7 bases). V lost 3 bases, J lost 2 bases, and 12 bases lay in between. The CDR3 is made up of 15 amino acids. Germline-derived CDR1 and CDR2 are KGHSH and LQKENI. The CDR3 DNA follows: TGTGCCAGCTCACCGAGGGAGGGGGACACAGATACGCAGTATTTT. Translating gives CASSPREGDTDTQYF.

The V call is TRBV7-3, the J call TRBJ2-1; 8 positions agree with TRBD1. V was clipped by 6 bases and J by 5 bases; unmatched bases: 12. CDR1 and CDR2 from the germline V gene are SGHTA and FQGTGA. CDR3 length: 16 amino acids. The CDR3 region is CASSSNPGGGNNEQFF. The CDR3, as DNA: TGTGCCAGCAGTTCCAACCCAGGGGGCGGCAACAATGAGCAGTTCTTC.

The J gene is TRBJ2-1, the V gene TRBV7-2, with 8 bases that match TRBD2. CDR1 is SGHTA, CDR2 FQGNSA, per germline. This CDR3 is built from 16 residues. Trimming took 2 bases from V and 8 from J; bases not matched to a gene: 11. The CDR3 DNA reads as TGTGCCAGCAGCTTAAACGGCGGGGCGGGAGGTGATGAGCAGTTCTTC. Translation gives CASSLNGGAGGDEQFF.

This clone was observed a few times. V usage is TRBV30 and J usage is TRBJ1-4, with 8 bases lining up with TRBD1. The CDR3 extends over 12 amino acids. The junction had 3 bases not matched to a gene; V was cut back by 8 bases and J by 4 bases. Germline CDR1 reads GTSNPN; CDR2 reads SVGIG (reference sequence). The CDR3 DNA is TGTGCCGCAGACAGGGGTAATGAAAAACTGTTTTTT. Protein product: CAADRGNEKLFF.

The V and J genes are TRBV27 and TRBJ1-5; D possibly corresponds to TRBD1 (5 bases). V lost 5 bases to trimming and J lost 3 bases, with 11 bases between them. The CDR3 spans 14 residues. Germline loops: CDR1 MNHEY, CDR2 SMNVEV (reference sequence). The DNA for the CDR3 is TGTGCCAGCAGTCAGCAGGGATCCAATCAGCCCCAGCATTTT. Its protein is CASSQQGSNQPQHF.

This clone was seen a single time. Other DNA variants within this sample encode the same CDR3. CDR3 DNA: TGTGCCAGCTCTCGGGACTACACAGATACGCAGTATTTT. This gives the protein CASSRDYTDTQYF. The chain joins TRBV6-4 to TRBJ2-3; 7 bases map to TRBD2. The CDR3 contains 13 residues. The J segment lost 2 bases and the V segment lost 8 bases, leaving 4 bases of the junction unmatched. Germline V lookup: CDR1 MRHNA, CDR2 SNTAGT.

The chain is built from TRBV7-6 and TRBJ2-3, with 10 bases fitting TRBD1. CDR3 length equals 15 residues. V shed 6 bases, J shed 4 bases, and the junction held 7 bases outside the gene matches. Germline CDR1 and CDR2: SGHVS and FNYEAQ. DNA for the CDR3: TGTGCCAGCAGTCTAGGGACAGGGGACGCAGATACGCAGTATTTT. This translates into CASSLGTGDADTQYF.

This chain joins TRBV27 and TRBJ2-4; a weak D match, TRBD1 (5 bases). The CDR3 is 17 amino acids. V was cut by 5 bases and J by 0 bases, with 17 bases left in between. Looked up from germline, CDR1 is MNHEY and CDR2 is SMNVEV (reference sequence). The chain's CDR3 is CASSRWGTGLAKNIQYF. DNA of the CDR3: TGTGCCAGCAGTCGTTGGGGCACTGGTTTAGCCAAAAACATTCAGTACTTC.

The rearrangement joins TRBV21-1 to TRBJ2-5; the table's D call, TRBD2, was not checked against the DNA. TRBV21-1 is recorded as a pseudogene. This CDR3 has 14 amino acids. The DNA for the CDR3 is TGTGCCAGCCTTACTAGCGGGAGGGCAGAGACCCAGTACTTC. It yields the protein CASLTSGRAETQYF.